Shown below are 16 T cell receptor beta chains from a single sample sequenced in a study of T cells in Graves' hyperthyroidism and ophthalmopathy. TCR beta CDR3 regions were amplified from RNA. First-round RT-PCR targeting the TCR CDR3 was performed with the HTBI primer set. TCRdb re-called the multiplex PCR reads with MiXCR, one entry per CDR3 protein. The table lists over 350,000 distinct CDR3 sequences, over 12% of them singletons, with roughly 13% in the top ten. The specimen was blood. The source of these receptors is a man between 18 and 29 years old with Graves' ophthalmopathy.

The CDR3 region is CASRFGPQVSYEQYF. CDR3 sequence (DNA): TGTGCCAGCAGGTTCGGACCCCAAGTCTCCTACGAGCAGTACTTC. The gene calls are TRBV6-2 or TRBV6-3 and TRBJ2-7, with D unclear. The CDR3 has 15 residues. CDR1 and CDR2 (germline): MNHEY, SVGEGT. The germline V and J ends were trimmed by 6 bases and 0 bases, with 15 bases remaining between them.

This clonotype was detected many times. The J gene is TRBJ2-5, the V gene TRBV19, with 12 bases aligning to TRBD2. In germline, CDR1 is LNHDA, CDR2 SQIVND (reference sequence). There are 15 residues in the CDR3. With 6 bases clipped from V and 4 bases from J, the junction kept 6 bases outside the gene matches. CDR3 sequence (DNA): TGTGCCAGTAGGCCTAGCGGGGGGGCCCGAGAGACCCAGTACTTC. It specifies CASRPSGGARETQYF.

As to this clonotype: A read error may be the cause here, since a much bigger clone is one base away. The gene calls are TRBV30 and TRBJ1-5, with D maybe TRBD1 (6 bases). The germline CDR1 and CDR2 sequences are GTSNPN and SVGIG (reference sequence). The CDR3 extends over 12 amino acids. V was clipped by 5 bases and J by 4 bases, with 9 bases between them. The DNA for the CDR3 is TGTGCCTGGGGACAGAGAAATCAGCCCCAGCATTTT. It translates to CAWGQRNQPQHF.

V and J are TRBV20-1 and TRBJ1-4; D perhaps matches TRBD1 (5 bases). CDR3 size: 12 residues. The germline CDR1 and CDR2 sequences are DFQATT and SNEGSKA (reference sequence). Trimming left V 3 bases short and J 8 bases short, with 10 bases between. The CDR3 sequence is CSARTVGEKLFF. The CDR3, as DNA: TGCAGTGCTAGGACAGTAGGCGAAAAACTGTTTTTT.

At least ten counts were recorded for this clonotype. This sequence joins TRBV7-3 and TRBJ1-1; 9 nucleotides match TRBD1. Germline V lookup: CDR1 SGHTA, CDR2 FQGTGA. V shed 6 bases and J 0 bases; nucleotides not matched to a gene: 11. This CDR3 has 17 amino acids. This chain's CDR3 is CASSRDRATPMNTEAFF. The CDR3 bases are TGTGCCAGCAGTCGGGACAGGGCCACACCAATGAACACTGAAGCTTTCTTT.

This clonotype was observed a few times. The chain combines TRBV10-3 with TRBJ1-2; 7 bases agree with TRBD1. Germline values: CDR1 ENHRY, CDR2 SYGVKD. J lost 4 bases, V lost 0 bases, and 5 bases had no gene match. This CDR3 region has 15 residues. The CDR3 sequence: CAISESKGAAYGYTF. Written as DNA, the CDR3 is TGTGCCATCAGTGAGTCGAAGGGGGCAGCCTATGGCTACACCTTC.

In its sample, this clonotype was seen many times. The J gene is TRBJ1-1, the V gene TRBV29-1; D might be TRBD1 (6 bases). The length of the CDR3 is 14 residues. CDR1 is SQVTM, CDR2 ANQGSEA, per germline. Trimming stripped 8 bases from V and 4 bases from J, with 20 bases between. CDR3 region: CSTLGGAIGTEAFF. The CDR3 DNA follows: TGCAGCACCCTCGGGGGCGCGATTGGCACTGAAGCTTTCTTT.

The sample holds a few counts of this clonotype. This CDR3 reads CASSLADSSYNEQFF. The CDR3 nucleotides are TGTGCCAGTAGTCTAGCGGATAGCTCCTACAATGAGCAGTTCTTC. This chain links TRBV19 with TRBJ2-1, with 7 bases lining up with TRBD2. Germline V gene sequence: CDR1 LNHDA, CDR2 SQIVND (reference sequence). This CDR3 is built from 15 residues. V trimming: 5 bases; J trimming: 0 bases; junction bases outside the gene matches: 4.

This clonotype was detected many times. The CDR3 coding sequence is TGTGCCAGCAGCCGGGCCGGGACAGGGGTGGTCAATGAGCAGTTCTTC. Encoded protein: CASSRAGTGVVNEQFF. The rearrangement links TRBV11-2 to TRBJ2-1, with 10 nucleotides matching TRBD1. The V gene's germline CDR1 is SGHAT and CDR2 FQNNGV. The CDR3 is 16 residues long. Trimming cost V 5 bases and J 6 bases; bases outside gene matches: 10.

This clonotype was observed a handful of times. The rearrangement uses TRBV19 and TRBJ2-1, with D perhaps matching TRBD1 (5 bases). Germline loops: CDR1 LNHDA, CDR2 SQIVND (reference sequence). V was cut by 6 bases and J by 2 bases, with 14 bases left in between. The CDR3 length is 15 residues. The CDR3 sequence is CASSSPSTAYNEQFF. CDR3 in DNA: TGTGCCAGTAGCTCTCCGTCGACAGCCTACAATGAGCAGTTCTTC.

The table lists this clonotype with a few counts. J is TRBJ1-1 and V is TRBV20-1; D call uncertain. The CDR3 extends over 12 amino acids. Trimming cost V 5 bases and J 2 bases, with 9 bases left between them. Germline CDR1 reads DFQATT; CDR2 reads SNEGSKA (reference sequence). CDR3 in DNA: TGCAGTGCTCTTCCAGTTAACACTGAAGCTTTCTTT. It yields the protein CSALPVNTEAFF.

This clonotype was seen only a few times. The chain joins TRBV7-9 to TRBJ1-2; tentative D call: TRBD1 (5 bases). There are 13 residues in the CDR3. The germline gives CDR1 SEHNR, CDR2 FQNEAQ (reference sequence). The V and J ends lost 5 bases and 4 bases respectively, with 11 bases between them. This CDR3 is CASSSRAIYGYTF. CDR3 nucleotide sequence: TGTGCCAGCAGCAGCAGGGCCATCTATGGCTACACCTTC.

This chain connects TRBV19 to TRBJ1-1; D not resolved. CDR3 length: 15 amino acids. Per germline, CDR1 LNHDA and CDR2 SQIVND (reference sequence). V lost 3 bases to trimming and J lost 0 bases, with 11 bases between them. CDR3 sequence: CASSMSQQLNTEAFF. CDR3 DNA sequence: TGTGCCAGTAGTATGAGCCAGCAATTGAACACTGAAGCTTTCTTT.

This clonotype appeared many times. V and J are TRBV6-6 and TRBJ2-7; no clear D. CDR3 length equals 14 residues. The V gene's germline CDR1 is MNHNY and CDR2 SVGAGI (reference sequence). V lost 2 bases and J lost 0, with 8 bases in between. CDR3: CASSYRPNSYEQYF. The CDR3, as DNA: TGTGCCAGCAGTTACAGACCGAACTCCTACGAGCAGTACTTC.

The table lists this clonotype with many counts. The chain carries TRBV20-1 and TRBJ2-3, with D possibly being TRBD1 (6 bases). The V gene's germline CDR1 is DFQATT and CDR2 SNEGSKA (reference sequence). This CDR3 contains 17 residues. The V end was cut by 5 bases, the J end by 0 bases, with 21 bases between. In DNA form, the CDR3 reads TGCAGTGCTCACCTAGGACAGCTCGAGTATAGCACAGATACGCAGTATTTT. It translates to CSAHLGQLEYSTDTQYF.

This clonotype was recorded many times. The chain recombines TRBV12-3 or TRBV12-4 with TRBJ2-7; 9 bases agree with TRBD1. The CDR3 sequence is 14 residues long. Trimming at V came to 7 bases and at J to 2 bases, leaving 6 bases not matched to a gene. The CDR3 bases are TGTGCCAGCACCCCCGGGACAGGGACCTACGAGCAGTACTTC. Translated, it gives CASTPGTGTYEQYF.